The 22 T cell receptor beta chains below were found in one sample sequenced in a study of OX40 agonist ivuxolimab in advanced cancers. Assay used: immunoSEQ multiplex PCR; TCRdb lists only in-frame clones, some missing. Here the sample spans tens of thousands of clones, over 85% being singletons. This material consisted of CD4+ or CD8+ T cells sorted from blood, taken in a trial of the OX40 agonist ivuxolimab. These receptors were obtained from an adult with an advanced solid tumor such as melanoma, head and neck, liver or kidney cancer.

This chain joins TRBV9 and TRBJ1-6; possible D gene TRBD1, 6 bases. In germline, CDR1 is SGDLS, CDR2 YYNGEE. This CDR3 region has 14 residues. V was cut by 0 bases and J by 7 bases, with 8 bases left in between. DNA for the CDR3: TGTGCCAGCAGCGTAGGCCAGGGGAATTCACCCCTCCACTTT. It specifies CASSVGQGNSPLHF. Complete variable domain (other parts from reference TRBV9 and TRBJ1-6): DSGVTQTPKHLITATGQRVTLRCSPRSGDLSVYWYQQSLDQGLQFLIQYYNGEERAKGNILERFSAQQFPDLHSELNLSSLELGDSALYFCASSVGQGNSPLHFGNGTRLTVT.

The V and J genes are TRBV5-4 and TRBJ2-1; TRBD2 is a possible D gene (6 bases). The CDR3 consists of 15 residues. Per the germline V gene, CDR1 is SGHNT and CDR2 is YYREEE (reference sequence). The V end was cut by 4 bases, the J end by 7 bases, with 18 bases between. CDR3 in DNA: TGTGCCAGCAGCCCCAAGCGGCGGGAAAATAATGAGCAGTTCTTC. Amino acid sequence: CASSPKRRENNEQFF.

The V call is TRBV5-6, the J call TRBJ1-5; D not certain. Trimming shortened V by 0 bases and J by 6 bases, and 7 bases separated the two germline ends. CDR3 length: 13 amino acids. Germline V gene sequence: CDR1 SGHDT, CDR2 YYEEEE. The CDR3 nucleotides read TGTGCCAGCAGCTTGGCCCTTCTTCAGCCCCAGCATTTT. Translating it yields CASSLALLQPQHF.

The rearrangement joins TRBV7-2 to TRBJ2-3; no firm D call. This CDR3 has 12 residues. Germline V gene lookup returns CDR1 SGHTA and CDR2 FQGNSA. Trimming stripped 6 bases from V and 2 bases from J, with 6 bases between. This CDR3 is CASRFITDTQYF. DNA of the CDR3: TGTGCCAGCAGATTCATCACAGATACGCAGTATTTT. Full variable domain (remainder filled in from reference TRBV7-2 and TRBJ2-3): GAGVSQSPSNKVTEKGKDVELRCDPISGHTALYWYRQSLGQGLEFLIYFQGNSAPDKSGLPSDRFSAERTGGSVSTLTIQRTQQEDSAVYLCASRFITDTQYFGPGTRLTVL.

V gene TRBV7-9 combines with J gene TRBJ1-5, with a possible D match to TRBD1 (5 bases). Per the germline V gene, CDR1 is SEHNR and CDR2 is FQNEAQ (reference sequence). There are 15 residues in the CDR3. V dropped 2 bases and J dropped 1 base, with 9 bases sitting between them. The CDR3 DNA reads TGTGCCAGCAGCTTACAGGGAATGAGCAATCAGCCCCAGCATTTT. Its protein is CASSLQGMSNQPQHF. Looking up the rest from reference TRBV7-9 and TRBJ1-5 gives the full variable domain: DTGVSQNPRHKITKRGQNVTFRCDPISEHNRLYWYRQTLGQGPEFLTYFQNEAQLEKSRLLSDRFSAERPKGSFSTLEIQRTEQGDSAMYLCASSLQGMSNQPQHFGDGTRLSIL.

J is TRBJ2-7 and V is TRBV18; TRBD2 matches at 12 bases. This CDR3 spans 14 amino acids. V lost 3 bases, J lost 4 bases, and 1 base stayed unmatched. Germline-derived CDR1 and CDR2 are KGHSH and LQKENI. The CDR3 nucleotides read TGTGCCAGCTCACCGACTAGCGGGAGTTACGAGCAGTACTTC. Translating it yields CASSPTSGSYEQYF.

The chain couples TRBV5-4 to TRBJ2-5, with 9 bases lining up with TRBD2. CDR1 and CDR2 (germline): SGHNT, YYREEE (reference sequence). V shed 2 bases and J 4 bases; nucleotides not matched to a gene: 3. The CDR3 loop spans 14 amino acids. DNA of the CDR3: TGTGCCAGCAGCTTCGCGACTAGCGGAGAGACCCAGTACTTC. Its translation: CASSFATSGETQYF.

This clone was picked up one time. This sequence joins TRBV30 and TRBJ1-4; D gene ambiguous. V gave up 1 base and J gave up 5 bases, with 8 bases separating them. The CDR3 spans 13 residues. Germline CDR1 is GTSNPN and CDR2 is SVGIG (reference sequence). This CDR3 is CAWSAAENEKLFF. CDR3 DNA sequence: TGTGCCTGGAGTGCGGCAGAAAATGAAAAACTGTTTTTT.

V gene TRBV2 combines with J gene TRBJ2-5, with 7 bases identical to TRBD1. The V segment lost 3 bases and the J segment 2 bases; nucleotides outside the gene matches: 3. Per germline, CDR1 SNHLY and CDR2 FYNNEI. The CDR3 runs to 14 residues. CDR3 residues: CASSEGQKQETQYF. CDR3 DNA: TGTGCCAGCAGTGAGGGACAGAAGCAAGAGACCCAGTACTTC.

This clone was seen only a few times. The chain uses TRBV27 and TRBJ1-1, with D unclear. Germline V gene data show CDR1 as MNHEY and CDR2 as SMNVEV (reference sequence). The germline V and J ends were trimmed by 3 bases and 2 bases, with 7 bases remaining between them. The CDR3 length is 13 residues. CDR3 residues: CASSLGENTEAFF. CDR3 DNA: TGTGCCAGCAGTTTGGGCGAAAACACTGAAGCTTTCTTT.

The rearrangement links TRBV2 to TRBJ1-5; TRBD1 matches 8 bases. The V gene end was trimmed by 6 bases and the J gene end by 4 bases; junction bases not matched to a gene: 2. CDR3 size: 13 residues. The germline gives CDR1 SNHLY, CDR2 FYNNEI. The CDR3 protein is CASRGQVNQPQHF. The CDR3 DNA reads TGTGCCAGCAGGGGACAGGTGAATCAGCCCCAGCATTTT.

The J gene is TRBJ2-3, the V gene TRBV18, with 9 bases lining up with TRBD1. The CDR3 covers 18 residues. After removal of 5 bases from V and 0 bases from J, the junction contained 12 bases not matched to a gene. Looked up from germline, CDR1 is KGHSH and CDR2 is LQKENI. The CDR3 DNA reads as TGTGCCAGCTCATCCCGGGACAGGGTCGATTCTAGCACAGATACGCAGTATTTT. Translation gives CASSSRDRVDSSTDTQYF. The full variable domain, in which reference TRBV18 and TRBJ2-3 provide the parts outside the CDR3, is NAGVMQNPRHLVRRRGQEARLRCSPMKGHSHVYWYRQLPEEGLKFMVYLQKENIIDESGMPKERFSAEFPKEGPSILRIQQVVRGDSAAYFCASSSRDRVDSSTDTQYFGPGTRLTVL.

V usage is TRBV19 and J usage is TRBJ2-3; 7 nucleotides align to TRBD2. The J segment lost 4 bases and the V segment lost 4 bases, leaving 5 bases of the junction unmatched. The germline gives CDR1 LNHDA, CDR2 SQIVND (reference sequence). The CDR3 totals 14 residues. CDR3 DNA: TGTGCCAGTAGTACCGGGGGGACCTCAGATACGCAGTATTTT. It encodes CASSTGGTSDTQYF.

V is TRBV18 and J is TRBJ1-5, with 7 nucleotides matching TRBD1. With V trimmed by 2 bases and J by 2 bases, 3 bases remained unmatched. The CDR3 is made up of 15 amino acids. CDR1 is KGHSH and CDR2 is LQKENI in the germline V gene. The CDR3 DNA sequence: TGTGCCAGCTCACCAGGAGGGGGCGGCAATCAGCCCCAGCATTTT. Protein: CASSPGGGGNQPQHF.

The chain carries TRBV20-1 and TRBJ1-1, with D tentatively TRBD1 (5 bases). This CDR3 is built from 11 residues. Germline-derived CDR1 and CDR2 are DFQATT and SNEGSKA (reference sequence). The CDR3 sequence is CRRLRGTEAFF. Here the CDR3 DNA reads TGCAGGAGGCTGAGGGGCACTGAAGCTTTCTTT.

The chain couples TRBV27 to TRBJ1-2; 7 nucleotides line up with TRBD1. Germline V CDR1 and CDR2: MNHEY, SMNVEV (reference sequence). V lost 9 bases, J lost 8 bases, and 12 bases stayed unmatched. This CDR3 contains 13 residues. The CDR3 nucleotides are TGTGCCAGTAAGACAGGGAATGCCTGGGGCTACACCTTC. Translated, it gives CASKTGNAWGYTF.

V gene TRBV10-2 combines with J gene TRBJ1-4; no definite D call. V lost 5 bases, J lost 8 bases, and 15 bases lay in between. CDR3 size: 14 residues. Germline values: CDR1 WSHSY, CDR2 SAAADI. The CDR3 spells CASSWSLASEKLFF. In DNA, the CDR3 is TGCGCCAGCAGTTGGAGTCTAGCCTCCGAAAAACTGTTTTTT.

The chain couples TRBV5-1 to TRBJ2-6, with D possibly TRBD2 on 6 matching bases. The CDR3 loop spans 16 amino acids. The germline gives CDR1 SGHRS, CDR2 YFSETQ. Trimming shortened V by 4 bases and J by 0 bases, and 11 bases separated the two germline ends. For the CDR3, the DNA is TGCGCCAGCAGCGTCCCTAGCGCCTCTGGGGCCAACGTCCTGACTTTC. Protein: CASSVPSASGANVLTF. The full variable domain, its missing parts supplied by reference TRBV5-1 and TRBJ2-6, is KAGVTQTPRYLIKTRGQQVTLSCSPISGHRSVSWYQQTPGQGLQFLFEYFSETQRNKGNFPGRFSGRQFSNSRSEMNVSTLELGDSALYLCASSVPSASGANVLTFGAGSRLTVL.

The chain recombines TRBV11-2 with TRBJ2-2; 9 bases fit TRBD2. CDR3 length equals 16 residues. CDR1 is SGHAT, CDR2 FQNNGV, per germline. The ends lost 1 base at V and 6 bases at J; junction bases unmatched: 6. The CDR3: CASSLVVAGEPGELFF. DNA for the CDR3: TGTGCCAGCAGCTTAGTTGTAGCGGGAGAACCCGGGGAGCTGTTTTTT.

The CDR3 DNA is TGTGCCATCATACAGGGTAACTATGGCTACACCTTC. Translating gives CAIIQGNYGYTF. The J gene is TRBJ1-2, the V gene TRBV28; tentatively, D is TRBD1 (6 bases). The CDR3 is made up of 12 amino acids. CDR1 MDHEN and CDR2 SYDVKM come from the germline V gene. With 10 bases removed from V and 1 base from J, the gap between germline ends came to 10 bases.

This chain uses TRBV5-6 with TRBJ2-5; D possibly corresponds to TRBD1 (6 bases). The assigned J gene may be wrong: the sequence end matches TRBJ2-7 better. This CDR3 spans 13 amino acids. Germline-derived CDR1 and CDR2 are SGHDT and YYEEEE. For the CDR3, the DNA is TGTGCCAGCAGCCCAGGGGTTGGCTACGAGCAGTACTTC. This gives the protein CASSPGVGYEQYF.

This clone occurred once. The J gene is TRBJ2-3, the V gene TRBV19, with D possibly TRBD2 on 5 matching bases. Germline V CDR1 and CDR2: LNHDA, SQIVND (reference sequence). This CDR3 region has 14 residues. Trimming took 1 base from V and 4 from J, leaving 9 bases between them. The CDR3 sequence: CASSIGGGPDTQYF. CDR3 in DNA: TGTGCCAGTAGTATAGGTGGAGGACCAGATACGCAGTATTTT.